Given below is one T cell receptor (beta chain) in context. One end of the junction varies from germline; a read error may be responsible. The source of the sample is a study of technical replicates of blood from several donors. Sequencing used immunoSEQ multiplex PCR; TCRdb keeps in-frame clones, though not all of them. The sample contains roughly 100,000 clones, over 95% of which appear only once. The sequencing sample was made of T cells isolated from PBMCs. The TCR sequence derives from a human donor in good health.

The DNA of the CDR3 is TGCGCCCGCAGCCAAAGGGACAGGACCGGGGAGCTGTTTTTT. This encodes CARSQRDRTGELFF. V gene TRBV4-1 combines with J gene TRBJ2-2, with 8 positions matching TRBD1. CDR3 length equals 14 residues. Germline lookup yields CDR1 MGHRA and CDR2 YSYEKL.